These 4 T cell receptor beta chains originate from one sample sequenced in a study of T cells after yellow fever vaccination. TCRdb analysed the 5' RACE reads with MiXCR anew, one entry per CDR3 protein. The sample carries hundreds of thousands of distinct CDR3 sequences, approximately 5.7% recorded once. The starting material was PBMCs, obtained 5 days after the yellow fever booster vaccination. These receptors originate from a man aged 30 to 39 who received the YFV17D yellow fever vaccine.

This clonotype has at least ten counts. CDR3 DNA sequence: TGTGCCAGCAGCTTAGAGGGGACCTACGAGCAGTACTTC. It specifies CASSLEGTYEQYF. The chain uses TRBV7-2 and TRBJ2-7; a weak D match, TRBD1 (5 bases). Germline V CDR1 and CDR2: SGHTA, FQGNSA. The CDR3 consists of 13 residues. V lost 1 base, J lost 2 bases, and 6 bases lay in between.

This clonotype was seen more than once but under ten times. V gene TRBV21-1 combines with J gene TRBJ2-3; the table assigns TRBD2, which was not confirmed against the DNA. TRBV21-1 is listed as a pseudogene. There are 16 residues in the CDR3. CDR3 nucleotides: TGTGCCAGCAGCAAAGGAACTAGCGGGATGGGGGATACGCAGTATTTT. Protein product: CASSKGTSGMGDTQYF.

This clonotype was detected ten times or more. The chain employs TRBV20-1 and TRBJ2-5; D is unresolved. Germline V gives CDR1 DFQATT, CDR2 SNEGSKA (reference sequence). V was shortened by 0 bases and J by 3 bases, with 14 bases between the two germline ends. CDR3 length: 15 amino acids. CDR3 coding DNA: TGCAGTGCTAGAGATCATTCTCTGGCAGAAGAGACCCAGTACTTC. Its translation: CSARDHSLAEETQYF.

This clonotype was found many times. One junction end disagrees with the germline gene, perhaps due to a read error. This chain joins TRBV7-7 and TRBJ2-7, with TRBD1 as a possible D gene (5 bases). CDR1 and CDR2 (germline): SSHAT, FNYEAQ (reference sequence). The CDR3 spans 14 residues. The CDR3 region is CASSPGHSSYEQYF. In nucleotides, the CDR3 is TGTGCTAGCAGCCCTGGACACAGCTCCTACGAGCAGTACTTC.